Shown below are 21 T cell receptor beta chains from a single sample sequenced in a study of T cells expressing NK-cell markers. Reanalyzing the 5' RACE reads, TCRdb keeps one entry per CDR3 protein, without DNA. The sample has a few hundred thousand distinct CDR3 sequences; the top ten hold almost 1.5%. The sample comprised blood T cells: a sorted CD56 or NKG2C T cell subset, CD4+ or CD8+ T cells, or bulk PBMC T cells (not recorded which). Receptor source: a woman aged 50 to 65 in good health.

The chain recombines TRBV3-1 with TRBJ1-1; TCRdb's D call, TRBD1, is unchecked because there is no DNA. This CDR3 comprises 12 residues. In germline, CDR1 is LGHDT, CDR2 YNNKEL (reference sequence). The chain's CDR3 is CASSQVDRLAFF. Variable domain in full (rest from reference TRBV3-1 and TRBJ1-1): DTAVSQTPKYLVTQMGNDKSIKCEQNLGHDTMYWYKQDSKKFLKIMFSYNNKELIINETVPNRFSPKSPDKAHLNLHINSLELGDSAVYFCASSQVDRLAFFGQGTRLTVV.

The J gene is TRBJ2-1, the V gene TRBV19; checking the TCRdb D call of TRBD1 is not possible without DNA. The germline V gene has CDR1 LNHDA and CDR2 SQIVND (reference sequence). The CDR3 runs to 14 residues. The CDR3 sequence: CASSSSGAYNEQFF.

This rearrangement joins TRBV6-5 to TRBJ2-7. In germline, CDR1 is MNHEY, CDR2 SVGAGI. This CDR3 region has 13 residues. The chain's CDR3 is CASSEDGAGEQYF.

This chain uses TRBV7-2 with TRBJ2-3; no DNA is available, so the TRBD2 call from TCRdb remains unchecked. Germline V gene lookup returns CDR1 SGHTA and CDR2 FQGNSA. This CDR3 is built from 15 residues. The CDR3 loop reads CASSLNQRGTDTQYF.

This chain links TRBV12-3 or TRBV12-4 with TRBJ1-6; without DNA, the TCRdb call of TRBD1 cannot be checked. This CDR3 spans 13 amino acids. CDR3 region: CASSSHRDSPLHF.

The CDR3 region is CASSHIGEEQYF. The chain links TRBV7-9 to TRBJ2-7. The CDR3 contains 12 residues. Germline CDR1 is SEHNR and CDR2 is FQNEAQ (reference sequence).

CDR3 residues: CASSSPRLAGQDTQYF. The chain employs TRBV7-2 and TRBJ2-3; TCRdb gives TRBD2 as the D gene, but with no DNA this cannot be confirmed. The germline V gene has CDR1 SGHTA and CDR2 FQGNSA. This CDR3 has 16 amino acids.

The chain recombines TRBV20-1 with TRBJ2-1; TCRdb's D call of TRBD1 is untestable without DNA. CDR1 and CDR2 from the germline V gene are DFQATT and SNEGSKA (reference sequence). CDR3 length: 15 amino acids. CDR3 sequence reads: CSATPGQGLLNEQFF.

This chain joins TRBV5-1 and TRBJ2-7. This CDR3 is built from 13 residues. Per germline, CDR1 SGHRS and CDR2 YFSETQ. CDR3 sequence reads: CASSSGQDFGPYF.

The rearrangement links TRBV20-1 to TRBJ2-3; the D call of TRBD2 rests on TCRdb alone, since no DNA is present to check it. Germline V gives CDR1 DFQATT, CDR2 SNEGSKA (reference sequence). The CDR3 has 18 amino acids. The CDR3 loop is CSASSPFRTSGGTDTQYF.

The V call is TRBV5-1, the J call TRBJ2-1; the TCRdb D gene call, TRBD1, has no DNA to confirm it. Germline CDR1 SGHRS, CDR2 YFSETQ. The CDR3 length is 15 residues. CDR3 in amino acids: CASSPTTVSGNEQFF.

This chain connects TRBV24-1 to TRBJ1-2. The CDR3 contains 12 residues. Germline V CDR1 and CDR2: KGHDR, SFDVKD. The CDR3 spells CATSQGIYGYTF.

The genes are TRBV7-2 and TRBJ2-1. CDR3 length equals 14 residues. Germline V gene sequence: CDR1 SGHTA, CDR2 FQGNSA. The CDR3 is CASSLVGSSWEQFF.

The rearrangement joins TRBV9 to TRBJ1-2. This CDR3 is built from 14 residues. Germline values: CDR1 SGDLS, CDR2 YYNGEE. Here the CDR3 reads CASSARTRAYGYTF.

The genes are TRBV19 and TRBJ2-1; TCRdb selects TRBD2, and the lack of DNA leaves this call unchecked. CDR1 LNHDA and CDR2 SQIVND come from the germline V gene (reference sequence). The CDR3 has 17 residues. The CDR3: CASSRASSPRGYNEQFF.

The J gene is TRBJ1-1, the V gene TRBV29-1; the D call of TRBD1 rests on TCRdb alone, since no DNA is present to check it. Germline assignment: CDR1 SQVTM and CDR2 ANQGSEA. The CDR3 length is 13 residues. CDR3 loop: CSVLGGARTEAFF.

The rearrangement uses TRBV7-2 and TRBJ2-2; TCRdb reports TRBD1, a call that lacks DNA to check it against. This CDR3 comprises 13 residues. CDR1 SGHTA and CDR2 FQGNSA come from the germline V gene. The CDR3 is CASSPPTFGELFF. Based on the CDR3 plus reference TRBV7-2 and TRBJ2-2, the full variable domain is GAGVSQSPSNKVTEKGKDVELRCDPISGHTALYWYRQSLGQGLEFLIYFQGNSAPDKSGLPSDRFSAERTGGSVSTLTIQRTQQEDSAVYLCASSPPTFGELFFGEGSRLTVL.

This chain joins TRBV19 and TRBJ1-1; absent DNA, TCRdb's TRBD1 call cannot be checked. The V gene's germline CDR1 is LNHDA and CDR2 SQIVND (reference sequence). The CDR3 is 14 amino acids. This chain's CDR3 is CASSPPGTTSEAFF.

The chain's CDR3 is CASSEARAVSTDTQYF. The chain joins TRBV2 to TRBJ2-3. Germline CDR1 reads SNHLY; CDR2 reads FYNNEI. This CDR3 has 16 amino acids. Using reference TRBV2 and TRBJ2-3 for the parts outside the CDR3, the full variable domain is EPEVTQTPSHQVTQMGQEVILRCVPISNHLYFYWYRQILGQKVEFLVSFYNNEISEKSEIFDDQFSVERPDGSNFTLKIRSTKLEDSAMYFCASSEARAVSTDTQYFGPGTRLTVL.

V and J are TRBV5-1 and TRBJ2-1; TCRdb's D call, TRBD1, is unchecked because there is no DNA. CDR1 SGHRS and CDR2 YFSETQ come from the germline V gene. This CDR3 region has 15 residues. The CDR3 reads CASSFGQGASNEQFF. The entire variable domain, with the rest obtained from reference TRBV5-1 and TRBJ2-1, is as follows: KAGVTQTPRYLIKTRGQQVTLSCSPISGHRSVSWYQQTPGQGLQFLFEYFSETQRNKGNFPGRFSGRQFSNSRSEMNVSTLELGDSALYLCASSFGQGASNEQFFGPGTRLTVL.

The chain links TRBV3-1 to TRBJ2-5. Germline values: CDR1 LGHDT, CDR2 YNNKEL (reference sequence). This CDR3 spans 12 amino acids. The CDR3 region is CATRGKLRTQYF.